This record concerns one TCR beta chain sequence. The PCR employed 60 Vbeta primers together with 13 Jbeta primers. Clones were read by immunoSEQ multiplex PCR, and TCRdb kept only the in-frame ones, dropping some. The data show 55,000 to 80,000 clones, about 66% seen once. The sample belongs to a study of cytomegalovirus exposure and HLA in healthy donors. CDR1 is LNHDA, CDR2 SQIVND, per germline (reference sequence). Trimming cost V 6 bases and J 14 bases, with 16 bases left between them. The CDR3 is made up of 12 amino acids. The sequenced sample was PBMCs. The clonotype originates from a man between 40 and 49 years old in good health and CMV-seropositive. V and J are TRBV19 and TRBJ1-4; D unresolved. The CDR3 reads CASRGEFFSLFF. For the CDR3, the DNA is TGTGCCAGTAGGGGAGAGTTTTTCAGTCTGTTTTTT.